This TCR beta chain was recorded in a study of blood T cell repertoires in COVID-19. Study summary: From T cells, B-cell-depleted T cells, or PBMCs came the material, which was cDNA or gDNA.

In the original workflow: Counts of nucleated cells, estimated from reference gene primer amplification, were obtained. Repertoires were generated with immunoSEQ multiplex PCR, while TCRdb's copy carries only in-frame clones and drops some. V, J and clone size derive from that table, while D and trimming were established from the DNA sequence. This table holds 180,000 or so clones, approximately 83% found once. The V end lost 7 bases, the J end lost 4 bases, and 16 bases lay between the germline ends. The CDR3 is 14 residues long. Germline CDR1 MNHEY, CDR2 SVGAGI. The V gene is TRBV6-5, the J gene TRBJ1-1; no reliable D call. Sample: peripheral blood. The sequence came from a human donor with active or convalescent COVID-19. The donor label of this sample is uncertain. The CDR3 DNA reads TGTGCCAGCACCGAGGGCGGGTTGGGCACTGAAGCTTTCTTT. Amino acid sequence: CASTEGGLGTEAFF.